The T cell receptor (beta chain) described here comes from a study of CD8 T cells in Susac syndrome. V dropped 6 bases and J dropped 5; count of bases not matched to a gene: 5. The CDR3 totals 13 residues. Germline V gives CDR1 SQVTM, CDR2 ANQGSEA. With random hexamers, reverse transcription was performed on 0.5 to 1 ug of RNA. TCRdb re-called the immunoSEQ multiplex PCR reads through MiXCR, storing one row per CDR3 protein. The sample lists 200,000 or so distinct CDR3 sequences, 90% to 95% occurring once. The clonotype was recovered from a human donor with multiple sclerosis. The sample consisted of CD4+ T cells from PBMCs. The chain employs TRBV29-1 and TRBJ1-5; 9 bases align to TRBD1. The CDR3 reads CSVGTGSDQPQHF. CDR3 coding DNA: TGCAGCGTGGGGACAGGGTCCGATCAGCCCCAGCATTTT. Together with reference TRBV29-1 and TRBJ1-5, the CDR3 gives the full variable domain: SAVISQKPSRDICQRGTSLTIQCQVDSQVTMMFWYRQQPGQSLTLIATANQGSEATYESGFVIDKFPISRPNLTFSTLTVSNMSPEDSSIYLCSVGTGSDQPQHFGDGTRLSIL.